One sample yielded the 7 T cell receptor beta chains listed below, sequenced in a study of cytomegalovirus exposure and HLA in healthy donors. This PCR relied on a set of 60 Vbeta primers and 13 Jbeta primers. Produced via immunoSEQ multiplex PCR; TCRdb's table is partial and in-frame only. The sample contains about 200,000 clones, 82% of which appear only once. The sample comprised PBMCs. The origin of the receptors is a boy aged 2 to 10 in good health and CMV-seronegative.

The gene calls are TRBV2 and TRBJ2-5; D remains unclear. CDR1 and CDR2 from the germline V gene are SNHLY and FYNNEI. V lost 6 bases to trimming and J lost 9 bases, with 17 bases between them. The CDR3 has 13 amino acids. The CDR3 region is CASSAKSQTAQYF. The CDR3 DNA reads TGTGCCAGCAGCGCGAAGTCCCAAACGGCCCAGTACTTC.

This clone was counted once. J is TRBJ1-6 and V is TRBV5-1; D is undetermined. V was cut by 4 bases and J by 7 bases, with 9 bases left in between. Germline V lookup: CDR1 SGHRS, CDR2 YFSETQ. The CDR3 totals 13 residues. The CDR3 here is CASSPSTNSPLHF. The CDR3 DNA reads as TGCGCCAGCAGCCCGAGTACCAATTCACCCCTCCACTTT.

The chain uses TRBV18 and TRBJ1-1, with no clear D. The germline CDR1 and CDR2 sequences are KGHSH and LQKENI. V dropped 3 bases and J dropped 9 bases, with 14 bases sitting between them. The length of the CDR3 is 13 residues. As DNA, the CDR3 is TGTGCCAGCTCACCCCGCGGGAAGGAACAAGCTTTCTTT. This sequence encodes CASSPRGKEQAFF.

The chain links TRBV27 to TRBJ1-5, with a weak D call TRBD1 (5 bases). V dropped 8 bases and J dropped 0 bases, with 17 bases sitting between them. The CDR3 is 16 amino acids. CDR1 is MNHEY, CDR2 SMNVEV, per germline (reference sequence). The CDR3 DNA reads TGTGCCAGCTCTCCCCGGAGGGGAAATAGCAATCAGCCCCAGCATTTT. This gives the protein CASSPRRGNSNQPQHF.

The CDR3 region has the DNA TGTGCCAGCAGCCAAGATGTGGGGGGCACTGAAGCTTTCTTT. Translating gives CASSQDVGGTEAFF. This sequence joins TRBV4-2 and TRBJ1-1; perhaps TRBD1 as D (5 bases). The germline gives CDR1 LGHNA, CDR2 YNFKEQ. Trimming removed 0 bases at V and 4 bases at J, with 9 bases between. The CDR3 consists of 14 residues.

In this sample, this clone turned up a few times. The chain carries TRBV6-5 and TRBJ1-2; D may be TRBD1 (6 bases). The CDR3 contains 16 residues. V shed 0 bases and J shed 7 bases, with 18 bases lying between them. Looked up from germline, CDR1 is MNHEY and CDR2 is SVGAGI. CDR3 nucleotides: TGTGCCAGCAGTTACTCGTTAAACAGGGTTCACGGTGGCTACACCTTC. Residues: CASSYSLNRVHGGYTF.

V gene TRBV6-5 combines with J gene TRBJ2-6; D not resolved. Germline lookup yields CDR1 MNHEY and CDR2 SVGAGI. Trimming took 6 bases from V and 1 from J, leaving 7 bases between them. This CDR3 is 14 amino acids long. The CDR3 DNA sequence: TGTGCCAGCAGCCGAGAGTCTGGGGCCAACGTCCTGACTTTC. Its protein is CASSRESGANVLTF.